This is a list of T cell receptor beta chains from one sample in a study of shared clonotypes between healthy human individuals. The table came from immunoSEQ multiplex PCR; TCRdb's copy has only in-frame clones and leaves some out. There are fewer than 1 million clones in the sample; about 97% occur only once, and 0.2% to 0.25% lies in the top ten. Sequences were obtained from naive CD8+ T cells sorted from blood. Receptors were obtained from a man aged 25-45 years in good health. The CDR3 runs from the conserved cysteine through the conserved F or W. Each record gives: J gene, V gene, CDR3 protein.

J: TRBJ1-1; V: TRBV27; CDR3: CASSLFGQGTEAFF
J: TRBJ2-7; V: TRBV14; CDR3: CASSQDRGTSLFWEQYF
J: TRBJ1-2; V: TRBV11-2; CDR3: CASSAGTGNYGYTF
J: TRBJ2-7; V: TRBV4-1; CDR3: CASSQDALPTLAEDYEQYF
J: TRBJ1-2; V: TRBV6-4; CDR3: CASSPGQGNYGYTF
J: TRBJ2-1; V: TRBV6-5; CDR3: CASSYSRQGGNEQFF
J: TRBJ2-2; V: TRBV14; CDR3: CASSRSDRNTGELFF
J: TRBJ1-2; V: TRBV5-1; CDR3: CASSPIQGAELDYGYTF
J: TRBJ2-1; V: TRBV2; CDR3: CAITWRVEQFF
J: TRBJ2-1; V: TRBV7-9; CDR3: CASSSTFLAGAMINEQFF
J: TRBJ2-1; V: TRBV4-2; CDR3: CASSTGESDFDEQFF
J: TRBJ2-4; V: TRBV7-9; CDR3: CASSLEQTKNIQYF
J: TRBJ2-5; V: TRBV5-5; CDR3: CASSLGSGQETQYF
J: TRBJ2-1; V: TRBV6-5; CDR3: CASSATSGGSQFF
J: TRBJ1-4; V: TRBV27; CDR3: CASSLQMSEKLFF
J: TRBJ2-7; V: TRBV4-3; CDR3: CASSQVLGGEQYF
J: TRBJ2-7; V: TRBV6-5; CDR3: CASSHPRQGIGEQYF
J: TRBJ2-5; V: TRBV27; CDR3: CASRTTVAPRTQYF
J: TRBJ2-1; V: TRBV7-6; CDR3: CASSLGGRGDSYNEQFF
J: TRBJ2-7; V: TRBV6-5; CDR3: CASRGLSYEQYF
J: TRBJ2-2; V: TRBV28; CDR3: CASRIDRGNTGELFF
J: TRBJ2-7; V: TRBV9; CDR3: CASSLGQGYEQYF
J: TRBJ2-1; V: TRBV7-8; CDR3: CASSSQPVNEQFF
J: TRBJ2-7; V: TRBV7-9; CDR3: CASSTGLVNEQYF
J: TRBJ2-2; V: TRBV29-1; CDR3: CSVRETGELFF
J: TRBJ2-7; V: TRBV7-9; CDR3: CASSLSGTSYEQYF
J: TRBJ2-7; V: TRBV4-1; CDR3: CASSQESSYEQYF
J: TRBJ2-7; V: TRBV7-9; CDR3: CASSPRVRQDEQYF
J: TRBJ2-5; V: TRBV7-9; CDR3: CASSLDANF
J: TRBJ1-1; V: TRBV5-1; CDR3: CASKEGVKTEAFF
J: TRBJ2-5; V: TRBV2; CDR3: CASRPRDTRRGETQYF
J: TRBJ2-5; V: TRBV9; CDR3: CASSDSLQETQYF
J: TRBJ2-7; V: TRBV10-3; CDR3: CAISAGLATYEQYF
J: TRBJ2-7; V: TRBV15; CDR3: CATRNPRGETSYEQYF
J: TRBJ2-3; V: TRBV18; CDR3: CASSRLATDTQYF
J: TRBJ2-7; V: TRBV7-9; CDR3: CASSPLASGEQYF
J: TRBJ1-5; V: TRBV10-3; CDR3: CAISGGPQGGLYQPQHF
J: TRBJ2-2; V: TRBV9; CDR3: CASSVSTSGRIDTGELFF
J: TRBJ2-7; V: TRBV5-1; CDR3: CASFYEQYF
J: TRBJ2-3; V: TRBV27; CDR3: CASSSIGGESDTQYF
J: TRBJ2-7; V: TRBV20-1; CDR3: CSARDGYEQYF